The rows below give T cell receptor beta chains drawn from one sample of a study of cytomegalovirus exposure and HLA in healthy donors. Profiling relied on immunoSEQ multiplex PCR, and the TCRdb table lists in-frame clones only, not all of them. Here the sample spans about 220,000 clones, around 75% being singletons. Material: PBMCs. Source of these receptors: a woman in her 30s in good health and CMV-seronegative. CDR3s include the opening cysteine and the closing phenylalanine or tryptophan. D genes are given only for firm matches. Size tells how often a clone was seen (once, few, many) or the class of an expanded clone, and some rows leave it out.

CDR3 DNA	CDR3 protein	CDR3 length	D gene	clone size	V gene	J gene
TGTGCCAGTAGTATTAGCGGGAGGGCGAATGAGCAGTTCTTC	CASSISGRANEQFF	14	TRBD2	NA	TRBV19	TRBJ2-1
TGTGCCGCAAGGGACAAAGGGTATCAGCCCCAGCATTTT	CAARDKGYQPQHF	13	NA	NA	TRBV6-5	TRBJ1-5
TGTGCCAGCAGCTTAGATAGCTATGGCTACACCTTC	CASSLDSYGYTF	12	NA	NA	TRBV11-3	TRBJ1-2
TGTGCCAGCAGTGAAGTAACAGGGAATCAGCCCCAGCATTTT	CASSEVTGNQPQHF	14	NA	NA	TRBV6-1	TRBJ1-5
TGTGCCAGCAGGCGGGGGGCCCAAGAGGCCCAGTACTTC	CASRRGAQEAQYF	13	TRBD2	once	TRBV2	TRBJ2-5
TGCGCCAGCAGTCATTTCCGGGACAGGGGAGCCCAAACTAATGAAAAACTGTTTTTT	CASSHFRDRGAQTNEKLFF	19	TRBD1	NA	TRBV23-1	TRBJ1-4
TGTGCCAGCAGCCGGACAGGGGGATGGACTGAAGCTTTCTTT	CASSRTGGWTEAFF	14	TRBD1	NA	TRBV2	TRBJ1-1
TGCGCCAGCAGCCGCGGGAGCGGGAGGGATGCACAAGAGACCCAGTACTTC	CASSRGSGRDAQETQYF	17	TRBD2	NA	TRBV4-1	TRBJ2-5
TGTGCCAGCAGCTTAATGGTGACTAGCGGGAGGCAGTTCTTC	CASSLMVTSGRQFF	14	TRBD2	few	TRBV7-3	TRBJ2-1
TGTGCCAGCAGTTACTCGACTAGCGGGGCCACAGATACGCAGTATTTT	CASSYSTSGATDTQYF	16	TRBD2	NA	TRBV6-5	TRBJ2-3
TGTGCTAGCAGCTTAGCGAGGCTAGCGGGAGATCGGGTGCAAGAGACCCAGTACTTC	CASSLARLAGDRVQETQYF	19	TRBD2	NA	TRBV7-7	TRBJ2-5
TGTGCCAGCAGCTTCAGACTAGCGGGAGAAACCTACAATGAGCAGTTCTTC	CASSFRLAGETYNEQFF	17	TRBD2	NA	TRBV5-5	TRBJ2-1
TGTGCCAGCAGTGGAGGACAGGTGACTTTCTTT	CASSGGQVTFF	11	TRBD1	NA	TRBV6-5	TRBJ1-1
TGTGCCTGGAGTTCGAGTTTTGGCCGAGGGGGCACTGAAGCTTTCTTT	CAWSSSFGRGGTEAFF	16	NA	NA	TRBV30	TRBJ1-1
TGCGCCAGCAGCACGGGACTACAAGAGACCCAGTACTTC	CASSTGLQETQYF	13	TRBD2	NA	TRBV5-1	TRBJ2-5
TGTGCCATAGGGACAGGGGGGACAACAGATACGCAGTATTTT	CAIGTGGTTDTQYF	14	TRBD1	NA	TRBV28	TRBJ2-3
TGCGCCAGCAGCCGTGGACAGACTAGCACAGATACGCAGTATTTT	CASSRGQTSTDTQYF	15	NA	NA	TRBV4-1	TRBJ2-3
TGTGCCATCCTGAGAGCAGGGGGAGGCACTGAAGCTTTCTTT	CAILRAGGGTEAFF	14	TRBD1	NA	TRBV10-3	TRBJ1-1
TGCAGCGTTGAAGATCCCCCTTCGCGGGGTGGTTACACCTTC	CSVEDPPSRGGYTF	14	NA	NA	TRBV29-1	TRBJ1-2
TGCGCCAGCAGCCCCTACCTAGCGGAGCAAGAGACCCAGTACTTC	CASSPYLAEQETQYF	15	TRBD2	NA	TRBV5-1	TRBJ2-5
TGCGCCAGTTTCCGGGACTCCAACGACGATGAGCAGTTCTTC	CASFRDSNDDEQFF	14	NA	NA	TRBV5-1	TRBJ2-1
TGTGCCAGCAGCCGGGGGGGCTCCTACAATGAGCAGTTCTTC	CASSRGGSYNEQFF	14	TRBD2	NA	TRBV7-3	TRBJ2-1
TGTGCCAGCAGTGAATACGGACTCTCGGCGAGGGCCCCCGGGGAGCTGTTTTTT	CASSEYGLSARAPGELFF	18	NA	NA	TRBV25-1	TRBJ2-2
TGTGCCAGCAGTCCCGACAGAGGGGGCGCTGGGGGCTACACCTTC	CASSPDRGGAGGYTF	15	TRBD1	NA	TRBV6-5	TRBJ1-2
TGTGCCAGCAGCAACCGGGACAGGGGGAAAGATACGCAGTATTTT	CASSNRDRGKDTQYF	15	TRBD1	NA	TRBV7-9	TRBJ2-3
TGTGCCAGCAGTGTATTCTCAAGGGCTAGCGGTCCCACAGATACGCAGTATTTT	CASSVFSRASGPTDTQYF	18	TRBD2	NA	TRBV27	TRBJ2-3
TGTGCCAGCAGTGCGACTCGTACTGAAGCTTTCTTT	CASSATRTEAFF	12	NA	NA	TRBV13	TRBJ1-1
TGTGCCAGCAGTTTCCGGACAGGGGGGCCAGATACGCAGTATTTT	CASSFRTGGPDTQYF	15	TRBD1	once	TRBV28	TRBJ2-3
TGTGCCAGCAGCATGACAGGGAACACTGAAGCTTTCTTT	CASSMTGNTEAFF	13	NA	NA	TRBV5-4	TRBJ1-1
TGTGCTAGTGGTTTTCAGCGGGACTCCTATCCCAGCACAGATACGCAGTATTTT	CASGFQRDSYPSTDTQYF	18	TRBD2	NA	TRBV12-5	TRBJ2-3
TGCAGCACCGGACCGGGACTAGCGGGGGGGACCTACAATGAGCAGTTCTTC	CSTGPGLAGGTYNEQFF	17	TRBD2	NA	TRBV29-1	TRBJ2-1
TGTGCCAGCAGCCAATGGTCCAGGACTGGCCCCTACGAGCAGTACTTC	CASSQWSRTGPYEQYF	16	NA	NA	TRBV14	TRBJ2-7
TGTGCCAGCAGTTACCAGGGCTACGAGCAGTACTTC	CASSYQGYEQYF	12	NA	NA	TRBV6-6	TRBJ2-7
TGTGACTGGAGTTCCGGGACAGGGAACACTGAAGCTTTCTTT	CDWSSGTGNTEAFF	14	TRBD1	few	TRBV30	TRBJ1-1
TGTGCCAGCGCTCCGCCGGGACACGGCTACAATGAGCAGTTCTTC	CASAPPGHGYNEQFF	15	NA	NA	TRBV27	TRBJ2-1
TGTGACAGCAGATTAAGTAGAAACAATGAGCAGTTCTTC	CDSRLSRNNEQFF	13	NA	NA	TRBV11-3	TRBJ2-1
TGTGCCAGCAGTTACGCCGGACAAACGAACACTGAAGCTTTCTTT	CASSYAGQTNTEAFF	15	NA	once	TRBV6-5	TRBJ1-1
TGCGCCAGCAGCAGATCTAGCGGGAGGTACACAGATACGCAGTATTTT	CASSRSSGRYTDTQYF	16	TRBD2	NA	TRBV5-1	TRBJ2-3
TGCGCCAGCAGCCAAGCGCGCACAGGGCGAACGAACACTGAAGCTTTCTTT	CASSQARTGRTNTEAFF	17	NA	NA	TRBV4-1	TRBJ1-1
TGCGCCAGCAGTCGGGGCCTCGGGGACAGCACTGAAGCTTTCTTT	CASSRGLGDSTEAFF	15	TRBD1	NA	TRBV5-1	TRBJ1-1
TGTGCCAGCTCACCGTCGACAAGCACAGATACGCAGTATTTT	CASSPSTSTDTQYF	14	NA	NA	TRBV18	TRBJ2-3
TGTGCCATCGGATGGGAGGGGGGGGACAATGAGCAGTTCTTC	CAIGWEGGDNEQFF	14	NA	NA	TRBV10-3	TRBJ2-1
TGTGCCAGCAGCAGCGTGAGTTATTCCTACAATGAGCAGTTCTTC	CASSSVSYSYNEQFF	15	NA	NA	TRBV21-1	TRBJ2-1
TGTGCCAGCAGCTTAGCAATCTTTAAGGGGCCTGGAAACACCATATATTTT	CASSLAIFKGPGNTIYF	17	NA	NA	TRBV7-8	TRBJ1-3
TGTGCCAGCAGCGAACGTGGGGGGAGGGCCGTTGAGCAGTTCTTC	CASSERGGRAVEQFF	15	TRBD2	once	TRBV7-2	TRBJ2-1
TGCGCCAGCAGCTTGGGGGGCGCTGGATCTGAAGCTTTCTTT	CASSLGGAGSEAFF	14	NA	NA	TRBV5-1	TRBJ1-1
TGTGCCAGCAGCCGGACGCGGGGGGGCACAGATACGCAGTATTTT	CASSRTRGGTDTQYF	15	TRBD2	NA	TRBV7-9	TRBJ2-3
TGTGCCAGCAGTTACTCCGGGACTAGGGGTTACAATGAGCAGTTCTTC	CASSYSGTRGYNEQFF	16	TRBD2	NA	TRBV6-6	TRBJ2-1
TGTGCCAGCAGCTTCGGACAGGGCTACGAGCAGTACTTC	CASSFGQGYEQYF	13	TRBD1	NA	TRBV11-3	TRBJ2-7
TGTGCCAGCTCACGAACCGGACAGGACACCTACGAGCAGTACTTC	CASSRTGQDTYEQYF	15	TRBD1	NA	TRBV18	TRBJ2-7
TGTGCCAGCAGCTTAGACAGGGTCGTGGAGACCCAGTACTTC	CASSLDRVVETQYF	14	TRBD1	NA	TRBV5-4	TRBJ2-5
TGTGCCAGCAGCTTGGGGACTGGACGATACAATGAGCAGTTCTTC	CASSLGTGRYNEQFF	15	NA	few	TRBV7-2	TRBJ2-1
TGTGCCATCAGTGACGGGTCGAACTACGAGCAGTACTTC	CAISDGSNYEQYF	13	NA	NA	TRBV10-3	TRBJ2-7
TGTGCCAGCAGTTGGCAGGCAACTAATGAAAAACTGTTTTTT	CASSWQATNEKLFF	14	NA	NA	TRBV2	TRBJ1-4
TGCGCCAGCAGTGAGTGGGAAGGACAGGGGGATGAGCAGTTCTTC	CASSEWEGQGDEQFF	15	TRBD1	NA	TRBV10-2	TRBJ2-1